These 15 T cell receptor beta chains were sequenced from one sample in a study of blood T cell repertoires in COVID-19. TCRdb's copy holds only in-frame clones and misses some; the assay was immunoSEQ multiplex PCR. The sample records about 140,000 clones, roughly 90% being singletons. Sequencing was performed on peripheral blood. These TCRs come from a man in his fifties with active or convalescent COVID-19.

V usage is TRBV11-2 and J usage is TRBJ1-1, with TRBD1 matching 7 bases. CDR3 size: 13 residues. Germline values: CDR1 SGHAT, CDR2 FQNNGV. After removal of 4 bases from V and 4 bases from J, the junction contained 3 bases not matched to a gene. For the CDR3, the DNA is TGTGCCAGCAGCTCTGGGACAGCCACTGAAGCTTTCTTT. The encoded protein is CASSSGTATEAFF.

J is TRBJ1-4 and V is TRBV28; 9 nucleotides match TRBD1. V was pared by 6 bases and J by 8 bases, with 7 bases of the junction left unmatched. CDR1 is MDHEN, CDR2 SYDVKM, per germline. CDR3 size: 14 residues. The CDR3 DNA reads TGTGCCAGCAGCCAACAGGACAGGGGCGAAAAACTGTTTTTT. Translation: CASSQQDRGEKLFF.

The gene calls are TRBV6-6 and TRBJ2-7, with 13 bases fitting TRBD2. This CDR3 has 13 amino acids. The V segment lost 10 bases and the J segment 2 bases; nucleotides outside the gene matches: 2. The germline V gene has CDR1 MNHNY and CDR2 SVGAGI (reference sequence). In DNA form, the CDR3 reads TGTGCCACCGGACTAGCGGGAGCCTACGAGCAGTACTTC. It codes for CATGLAGAYEQYF.

The rearrangement joins TRBV19 to TRBJ1-4; D uncertain. Germline lookup yields CDR1 LNHDA and CDR2 SQIVND (reference sequence). Trimming removed 11 bases from V and 7 bases from J, with 20 bases in between. The CDR3 contains 14 residues. Here the CDR3 reads CASHRGGFIEKLFF. The CDR3 region has the DNA TGTGCCTCTCATCGGGGAGGGTTTATTGAAAAACTGTTTTTT.

The chain links TRBV6-6 to TRBJ2-1; TRBD2 agrees at 10 bases. Per the germline V gene, CDR1 is MNHNY and CDR2 is SVGAGI (reference sequence). This CDR3 contains 14 residues. The trim removed 5 bases at V and 4 bases at J, leaving 2 bases unmatched. CDR3 protein: CASSGTSAYNEQFF. CDR3 DNA sequence: TGTGCCAGCAGTGGGACTAGCGCATACAATGAGCAGTTCTTC.

The chain employs TRBV6-5 and TRBJ1-2; possible D gene TRBD1, 5 bases. V was clipped by 9 bases and J by 0 bases, with 17 bases between them. Germline-derived CDR1 and CDR2 are MNHEY and SVGAGI. CDR3 length: 15 amino acids. CDR3 sequence: CASQDSIKTNYGYTF. Written as DNA, the CDR3 is TGTGCCAGTCAAGACAGCATAAAGACTAACTATGGCTACACCTTC.

The chain combines TRBV19 with TRBJ1-2; D gene uncertain. The V gene lost 4 bases and the J gene lost 4 bases, with 19 bases spanning the gap. Germline lookup yields CDR1 LNHDA and CDR2 SQIVND (reference sequence). The CDR3 has 16 residues. The chain's CDR3 is CASSTRTALRGYGYTF. CDR3 nucleotide sequence: TGTGCCAGTAGTACCCGGACGGCCCTCCGGGGCTATGGCTACACCTTC.

The chain carries TRBV3-1 (or the pseudogene TRBV3-2) and TRBJ2-2; 8 nucleotides match TRBD2. CDR3 length: 14 residues. Germline V gives CDR1 LGHDT, CDR2 YNNKEL (reference sequence). With 3 bases clipped from V and 4 bases from J, the junction kept 1 base outside the gene matches. The CDR3 nucleotides read TGTGCCAGCAGCCACCGGGAGGGCACCGGGGAGCTGTTTTTT. This encodes CASSHREGTGELFF.

V gene TRBV28 combines with J gene TRBJ1-5, with TRBD1 matching over 8 bases. CDR3 length: 15 residues. Germline V gives CDR1 MDHEN, CDR2 SYDVKM. Trimming removed 9 bases from V and 2 bases from J; junction bases left unmatched: 9. Here the CDR3 reads CASLARGRGNQPQHF. CDR3 in DNA: TGTGCCAGTTTGGCCAGGGGGCGCGGCAATCAGCCCCAGCATTTT. The full variable domain, with the rest looked up from reference TRBV28 and TRBJ1-5, is DVKVTQSSRYLVKRTGEKVFLECVQDMDHENMFWYRQDPGLGLRLIYFSYDVKMKEKGDIPEGYSVSREKKERFSLILESASTNQTSMYLCASLARGRGNQPQHFGDGTRLSIL.

This sequence joins TRBV5-1 and TRBJ2-3, with 11 nucleotides matching TRBD2. The CDR3 runs to 15 residues. Germline CDR1 reads SGHRS; CDR2 reads YFSETQ. V gave up 4 bases and J gave up 4 bases; unmatched junction bases: 5. The CDR3 coding sequence is TGCGCCAGCAGCCCAACTAGCGGGAGCCCAGATACGCAGTATTTT. Protein sequence: CASSPTSGSPDTQYF. Full variable domain (remainder filled in from reference TRBV5-1 and TRBJ2-3): KAGVTQTPRYLIKTRGQQVTLSCSPISGHRSVSWYQQTPGQGLQFLFEYFSETQRNKGNFPGRFSGRQFSNSRSEMNVSTLELGDSALYLCASSPTSGSPDTQYFGPGTRLTVL.

This clone came up once. This chain links TRBV19 with TRBJ1-1; maybe TRBD1 (5 bases). Per the germline V gene, CDR1 is LNHDA and CDR2 is SQIVND (reference sequence). The CDR3 consists of 16 residues. V lost 1 base and J 4 bases, leaving 16 bases between the germline ends. CDR3 DNA: TGTGCCAGTAGTATAGCCCAGGGCACGAAAATCACTGAAGCTTTCTTT. Its protein is CASSIAQGTKITEAFF.

The CDR3 DNA follows: TGTGCCACCGCTAGCGGGAGCGAGTACGAGCAGTACTTC. Amino acids: CATASGSEYEQYF. The V call is TRBV10-3, the J call TRBJ2-7; 10 bases align to TRBD2. With 10 bases clipped from V and 4 bases from J, the junction kept 7 bases outside the gene matches. The germline CDR1 and CDR2 sequences are ENHRY and SYGVKD. This CDR3 has 13 amino acids.

The rearrangement joins TRBV7-8 to TRBJ2-7, with 7 positions matching TRBD2. This CDR3 comprises 15 residues. Germline V gene sequence: CDR1 SGHVS, CDR2 FQNEAQ. V was clipped by 5 bases and J by 2 bases; unmatched bases: 9. DNA for the CDR3: TGTGCCAGCAGCCCCCGCCGGGAGGACCCCTACGAGCAGTACTTC. Translating gives CASSPRREDPYEQYF.

The gene calls are TRBV11-2 and TRBJ2-4, with a possible D match to TRBD2 (6 bases). The CDR3 extends over 16 amino acids. Trimming cost V 1 base and J 2 bases, with 12 bases left between them. The germline gives CDR1 SGHAT, CDR2 FQNNGV. This CDR3 reads CASSLGWDFPKNIQYF. DNA of the CDR3: TGTGCCAGCAGCTTAGGTTGGGACTTCCCCAAAAACATTCAGTACTTC.

The V gene is TRBV9, the J gene TRBJ2-6; D is perhaps TRBD1 (5 bases). CDR1 is SGDLS, CDR2 YYNGEE, per germline. The CDR3 is 20 residues long. Between the trimmed V and J ends, which lost 1 base and 1 base, there was a span of 21 bases. CDR3 nucleotides: TGTGCCAGCAGCGTATCGGTGCAGGGCCCGCCATCATCTGGGGCCAACGTCCTGACTTTC. Its translation: CASSVSVQGPPSSGANVLTF.